The 32 T cell receptor beta chains in this list originate from one sample, sequenced in a study of T cells in women clearing cervical HPV infection. Assay used: immunoSEQ multiplex PCR; TCRdb lists only in-frame clones, some missing. The sample table sets out over 45,000 clones. Material: blood buffy coat. The receptors were sampled from a woman between 18 and 70 years old with a cervical HPV16 infection that either progressed to CIN3+ or cleared (not recorded which).

For this clone: The CDR3 end is not reached by the read, which stops 3 residues before it; the germline J gene fills it in. This rearrangement joins TRBV5-4 to TRBJ1-2; TRBD1 matches 7 bases. Germline-derived CDR1 and CDR2 are SGHNT and YYREEE (reference sequence). The CDR3 has 15 amino acids. CDR3 residues: CASSLAGGKVEGYTF. The covered CDR3 bases are TGTGCCAGCAGCTTGGCAGGGGGGAAAGTTGAAGGC. The complete variable domain, with remaining parts taken from reference TRBV5-4 and TRBJ1-2, reads ETGVTQSPTHLIKTRGQQVTLRCSSQSGHNTVSWYQQALGQGPQFIFQYYREEENGRGNFPPRFSGLQFPNYSSELNVNALELDDSALYLCASSLAGGKVEGYTFGSGTRLTVV.

Worth noting for this clone: The sequence runs out 3 residues before the end of the CDR3; the remainder is reconstructed from the germline J gene. The V call is TRBV5-1, the J call TRBJ2-7; no definite D call. Trimming pared 0 bases from V and 3 bases from J, leaving 7 bases between. This CDR3 has 13 amino acids. Germline V gives CDR1 SGHRS, CDR2 YFSETQ. The DNA read from the CDR3 is TGCGCCAGCAGCTTGGATGTCGTCTACGAG. It yields the protein CASSLDVVYE. The full CDR3 sequence reads CASSLDVVYEQYF.

Regarding this clone: The CDR3 end is not reached by the read, which stops 3 residues before it; the germline J gene fills it in. This sequence joins TRBV20-1 and TRBJ1-2; 7 nucleotides line up with TRBD1. The CDR3 runs 12 residues. CDR1 DFQATT and CDR2 SNEGSKA come from the germline V gene (reference sequence). The J segment lost 4 bases and the V segment lost 3 bases, leaving 2 bases of the junction unmatched. CDR3 bases read: TGCAGTGCTAGTTGGACAGGCTATGGC. As protein: CSASWTGYG. The entire CDR3 reads CSASWTGYGYTF.

About this clone itself: The read finishes 3 residues shy of the CDR3 end, and the germline J gene is used to complete it. The chain has TRBV5-6 and TRBJ1-5; TRBD1 matches at 9 bases. The CDR3 totals 15 residues. The germline V gene encodes CDR1 SGHDT and CDR2 YYEEEE. V shed 3 bases and J 7 bases; nucleotides not matched to a gene: 8. The CDR3 loop reads CASSSQGTGRQPQHF. The part of the CDR3 DNA that was read is TGTGCCAGCAGCTCCCAAGGGACAGGGAGGCAGCCC.

Comment on this clone: The CDR3 end falls 3 residues outside the read, so it is completed with the germline J gene. J is TRBJ2-1 and V is TRBV6-4; D remains ambiguous. The germline V and J ends were trimmed by 4 bases and 5 bases, with 9 bases remaining between them. Germline V gene lookup returns CDR1 MRHNA and CDR2 SNTAGT. The CDR3 is 13 amino acids. Incomplete CDR3 DNA: TGTGCCAGCAGTGTGTCGCAGAACAATGAG. It translates to CASSVSQNNE. The complete CDR3 sequence is CASSVSQNNEQFF.

Of note for this clone: The read halts 3 residues ahead of the CDR3 end, with the missing end drawn from the germline J gene. This chain links TRBV18 with TRBJ2-1, with 10 bases identical to TRBD2. The CDR3 covers 16 residues. Germline V gene data show CDR1 as KGHSH and CDR2 as LQKENI. The junction had 6 bases not matched to a gene; V was cut back by 0 bases and J by 7 bases. The part of the CDR3 DNA that was read is TGTGCCAGCTCACCACCTAGCGGGAGGTTGGGTAATGAG. It translates to CASSPPSGRLGNE. The entire CDR3 reads CASSPPSGRLGNEQFF.

Note on this clone: The CDR3 end lies 3 residues beyond the end of the read and is filled in from the germline J gene. The V call is TRBV30, the J call TRBJ2-1; 8 bases align to TRBD2. CDR1 and CDR2 (germline): GTSNPN, SVGIG (reference sequence). V was pared by 3 bases and J by 4 bases, with 2 bases of the junction left unmatched. The length of the CDR3 is 13 residues. CDR3 DNA (partial): TGTGCCTGGAGCGGACTAGCTTACAATGAG. Translation gives CAWSGLAYNE. The entire CDR3 is CAWSGLAYNEQFF.

As concerns this clone: Sequencing ends 3 residues short of the CDR3 end; the germline J gene provides the rest. The chain recombines TRBV6-1 with TRBJ2-1; 8 bases are shared with TRBD2. CDR3 length: 16 residues. Per germline, CDR1 MNHNS and CDR2 SASEGT. V lost 4 bases and J lost 3; bases outside the gene matches: 8. The part of the CDR3 DNA that was read is TGTGCCAGCAGTGTAGGGTCGGGGGGGATCTACAATGAG. Its translation is CASSVGSGGIYNE. The full CDR3 protein reads CASSVGSGGIYNEQFF.

About this clone: The sequenced fragment ends 3 residues before the CDR3 boundary, so the rest is inferred from the germline J gene. The rearrangement links TRBV27 to TRBJ1-4; perhaps TRBD1 as D (5 bases). This CDR3 has 15 residues. Deletions cut 5 bases from V and 0 bases from J, with 10 bases between. Germline V CDR1 and CDR2: MNHEY, SMNVEV (reference sequence). The CDR3 bases that were read are TGTGCCAGCAGTACCTACAGGTCAACTAATGAAAAA. It translates to CASSTYRSTNEK. The full-length CDR3 reads as CASSTYRSTNEKLFF.

The sequenced part of the CDR3 DNA is TGTGCCAGTACTGGACAGGGGAGGATCTATGGC. This sequence encodes CASTGQGRIYG. The entire CDR3 reads CASTGQGRIYGYTF. This rearrangement joins TRBV19 to TRBJ1-2, with 9 bases aligning to TRBD1. The sequenced fragment ends 3 residues before the CDR3 boundary, so the rest is inferred from the germline J gene. V shed 7 bases and J 4 bases; nucleotides not matched to a gene: 7. This CDR3 is 14 amino acids long. In germline, CDR1 is LNHDA, CDR2 SQIVND (reference sequence).

As for this clone: Coverage ceases 3 residues before the CDR3 finishes, and the germline J gene fills in the end. The J gene is TRBJ2-7, the V gene TRBV19; TRBD2 matches at 8 bases. The V segment lost 8 bases and the J segment 5 bases; nucleotides outside the gene matches: 8. The CDR3 is 13 residues long. Germline CDR1 is LNHDA and CDR2 is SQIVND (reference sequence). The CDR3 bases that were read are TGTGCCAGTGGCAGGACTAGCCGCGACGAG. Its translation is CASGRTSRDE. The entire CDR3 protein is CASGRTSRDEQYF.

About this clone: The CDR3 extends 3 residues past the end of the read, so its final part is completed from the germline J gene. V gene TRBV11-3 combines with J gene TRBJ1-1; 10 bases are a match to TRBD1. The CDR3 is made up of 13 amino acids. The germline V gene encodes CDR1 SGHNT and CDR2 YENEEA. The CDR3 is CASSLGQGFRAFF. The CDR3 bases that were read are TGTGCCAGCAGCTTGGGACAGGGGTTCCGA.

About this clone itself: The CDR3 end is not reached by the read, which stops 3 residues before it; the germline J gene fills it in. V is TRBV5-6 and J is TRBJ1-5; D is undetermined. CDR1 is SGHDT and CDR2 is YYEEEE in the germline V gene. The CDR3 contains 15 residues. V was shortened by 2 bases and J by 0 bases, with 9 bases between the two germline ends. CDR3 loop: CASSFHSYSNQPQHF. The CDR3 bases that were read are TGTGCCAGCAGCTTTCACTCCTATAGCAATCAGCCC.

On this clone: The observed sequence ends 3 residues before the CDR3 terminus, with the missing tail filled in from the germline J gene. The chain uses TRBV19 and TRBJ1-2; the D gene is possibly TRBD1 (5 bases). Trimming took off 8 bases at V and 5 bases at J, with 18 bases between the two ends. Germline V CDR1 and CDR2: LNHDA, SQIVND (reference sequence). This CDR3 has 14 residues. The CDR3 loop reads CASPRSGAFYGYTF. The CDR3 DNA, read in part, is TGTGCCAGTCCTCGAAGCGGGGCCTTTTATGGC.

A remark on this clone: The missing CDR3 end, 3 residues past where the read stops, is filled in from the germline J gene. The V gene is TRBV5-4, the J gene TRBJ2-1, with 7 bases that match TRBD1. Per germline, CDR1 SGHNT and CDR2 YYREEE (reference sequence). Losses at the gene ends were 4 bases for V and 9 bases for J; bases not matched to a gene: 10. This CDR3 has 14 amino acids. The CDR3 loop is CASSAGQAPGEQFF. Partial CDR3 DNA: TGTGCCAGCAGCGCCGGACAGGCTCCGGGTGAG.

A word on this clone: The sequenced fragment ends 3 residues before the CDR3 boundary, so the rest is inferred from the germline J gene. The chain joins TRBV7-2 to TRBJ1-5; tentatively, D is TRBD1 (5 bases). The V end was cut by 6 bases, the J end by 5 bases, with 14 bases between. From germline, CDR1 is SGHTA and CDR2 FQGNSA. This CDR3 is built from 14 residues. Incomplete CDR3 DNA: TGTGCCAGCAGTGGACAACCTCCAGATCAGCCC. Protein product: CASSGQPPDQP. The whole CDR3 protein reads CASSGQPPDQPQHF. Filled out from reference TRBV7-2 and TRBJ1-5, the complete variable domain reads GAGVSQSPSNKVTEKGKDVELRCDPISGHTALYWYRQSLGQGLEFLIYFQGNSAPDKSGLPSDRFSAERTGGSVSTLTIQRTQQEDSAVYLCASSGQPPDQPQHFGDGTRLSIL.

In regard to this clone: The CDR3 end is not reached by the read, which stops 3 residues before it; the germline J gene fills it in. The chain links TRBV10-3 to TRBJ2-7; 8 positions match TRBD1. Germline assignment: CDR1 ENHRY and CDR2 SYGVKD. The length of the CDR3 is 13 residues. V trimming: 10 bases; J trimming: 3 bases; junction bases outside the gene matches: 8. The CDR3 bases that were read are TGTGCCACCTGTCCCGGGACAGGCTACGAG. It codes for CATCPGTGYE. The CDR3 as a whole reads CATCPGTGYEQYF.

Comment on this clone: The CDR3 goes on 3 residues after the read ends, and that part is filled in from the germline J gene. This sample includes further DNA sequences coding for the same CDR3. This sequence joins TRBV5-5 and TRBJ1-2; tentative D call: TRBD1 (5 bases). With 3 bases removed from V and 2 bases from J, the gap between germline ends came to 5 bases. Germline lookup yields CDR1 SGHKS and CDR2 YYEKEE (reference sequence). The CDR3 sequence is 12 residues long. CDR3 DNA (partial): TGTGCCAGCAGCTCAGGGAACTATGGC. Its translation: CASSSGNYG. The full CDR3 is CASSSGNYGYTF. Supplemented by reference TRBV5-5 and TRBJ1-2, the full variable domain reads DAGVTQSPTHLIKTRGQQVTLRCSPISGHKSVSWYQQVLGQGPQFIFQYYEKEERGRGNFPDRFSARQFPNYSSELNVNALLLGDSALYLCASSSGNYGYTFGSGTRLTVV.

Comments on this clone: The CDR3 end lies 3 residues beyond the end of the read and is filled in from the germline J gene. The rearrangement uses TRBV19 and TRBJ2-1; 8 bases agree with TRBD2. Germline V gene data show CDR1 as LNHDA and CDR2 as SQIVND (reference sequence). Trimming cost V 6 bases and J 0 bases; bases outside gene matches: 4. This CDR3 has 15 amino acids. CDR3 loop: CASSGLAFSYNEQFF. The DNA read from the CDR3 is TGTGCCAGTAGCGGACTAGCCTTCTCCTACAATGAG.

As to this clone: Germline and junction disagree at one end, which may indicate a read error. Read coverage stops 3 residues before the CDR3 terminus; the germline J gene supplies the remainder. This chain connects TRBV5-1 to TRBJ1-5; 11 positions match TRBD1. Germline V gene sequence: CDR1 SGHRS, CDR2 YFSETQ. The CDR3 is 14 amino acids. This CDR3 reads CASSWTGGNQPQHF. The sequenced part of the CDR3 DNA is TGCGCCAGCAGCTGGACAGGGGGCAACCAGCCC.

The covered CDR3 bases are TGTGCCAGCAGTGAATCTGCGGGATTACCCTACGAG. Its translation is CASSESAGLPYE. In full, the CDR3 is CASSESAGLPYEQYF. The chain carries TRBV6-1 and TRBJ2-7, with D possibly being TRBD2 (6 bases). The read terminates 3 residues before the CDR3 end, so the remaining end is supplied by the germline J gene. Germline V gives CDR1 MNHNS, CDR2 SASEGT. The CDR3 has 15 amino acids. The V end was cut by 2 bases, the J end by 2 bases, with 13 bases between.

The CDR3 loop is CASSLGQGETQYF. The DNA read from the CDR3 is TGCGCCAGCAGCTTAGGACAGGGAGAGACC. The chain links TRBV5-1 to TRBJ2-5, with 8 bases lining up with TRBD1. The read ends 3 residues shy of where the CDR3 ends; the end is completed using the germline J gene. J gave up 4 bases and V 2 bases, and 1 base lay outside the gene matches. CDR3 length equals 13 residues. Germline V lookup: CDR1 SGHRS, CDR2 YFSETQ.

As regards this clone: The sequenced fragment ends 3 residues before the CDR3 boundary, so the rest is inferred from the germline J gene. V is TRBV29-1 and J is TRBJ1-1; D remains ambiguous. The length of the CDR3 is 13 residues. V was trimmed by 5 bases and J by 0 bases, leaving 10 bases between them. Germline CDR1 and CDR2: SQVTM and ANQGSEA. The CDR3 bases that were read are TGCAGCGTTCAGGTGCAACTGAACACTGAA. Residues: CSVQVQLNTE. The CDR3 in its entirety is CSVQVQLNTEAFF.

In regard to this clone: The CDR3 goes on 3 residues after the read ends, and that part is filled in from the germline J gene. The chain employs TRBV5-6 and TRBJ2-7; 11 bases are a match to TRBD1. CDR3 size: 15 residues. J lost 2 bases, V lost 4 bases, and 5 bases had no gene match. Germline V gene data show CDR1 as SGHDT and CDR2 as YYEEEE. The covered CDR3 bases are TGTGCCAGCAGCACCGGGACAGGGGGAGCCTACGAG. Translated, it gives CASSTGTGGAYE. The complete CDR3 protein is CASSTGTGGAYEQYF.

As for this clone: The CDR3 end lies 3 residues beyond the end of the read and is filled in from the germline J gene. V gene TRBV7-8 combines with J gene TRBJ2-6; D remains unclear. The germline V and J ends were trimmed by 8 bases and 1 base, with 15 bases remaining between them. The CDR3 spans 16 residues. Germline V CDR1 and CDR2: SGHVS, FQNEAQ. The CDR3 is CASVNLVGSGANVLTF. The DNA read from the CDR3 is TGTGCCAGCGTGAATTTGGTCGGGTCTGGGGCCAACGTC. The full variable domain, rest sourced from reference TRBV7-8 and TRBJ2-6, is GAGVSQSPRYKVAKRGQDVALRCDPISGHVSLFWYQQALGQGPEFLTYFQNEAQLDKSGLPSDRFFAERPEGSVSTLKIQRTQQEDSAVYLCASVNLVGSGANVLTFGAGSRLTVL.

Regarding this clone: The missing CDR3 end, 3 residues past where the read stops, is filled in from the germline J gene. The chain links TRBV5-1 to TRBJ2-7, with 9 bases identical to TRBD1. Germline loops: CDR1 SGHRS, CDR2 YFSETQ. The V gene end was trimmed by 2 bases and the J gene end by 3 bases; junction bases not matched to a gene: 3. This CDR3 region has 14 residues. CDR3 loop: CASSLGTGFYEQYF. Partial CDR3 DNA: TGCGCCAGCAGCTTAGGGACAGGGTTCTACGAG.

The DNA read from the CDR3 is TGCAGTGCCGGACAGGGAGGGTACAATGAG. Translating gives CSAGQGGYNE. From start to end, the CDR3 is CSAGQGGYNEQFF. J is TRBJ2-1 and V is TRBV20-1, with TRBD1 as a possible D gene (8 bases). With the read ending 3 residues before the CDR3 end, the germline J gene is used to fill in that end. V was cut by 6 bases and J by 4 bases, with 13 bases left in between. Germline V gene sequence: CDR1 DFQATT, CDR2 SNEGSKA (reference sequence). The CDR3 covers 13 residues.

A word on this clone: The CDR3 end lies 3 residues beyond the end of the read and is filled in from the germline J gene. The chain links TRBV5-4 to TRBJ2-7; possible D gene TRBD2, 5 bases. CDR3 size: 15 residues. CDR1 and CDR2 (germline): SGHNT, YYREEE (reference sequence). The V end lost 6 bases, the J end lost 1 base, and 17 bases lay between the germline ends. This CDR3 reads CASTSNVGVSYEQYF. The sequenced CDR3 bases are TGTGCCAGCACCTCGAACGTCGGGGTTTCCTACGAG.

Concerning this clone: The read stops 3 residues short of the end of the CDR3; the missing end is completed from the germline J gene. The chain links TRBV5-1 to TRBJ2-1; 10 bases are a match to TRBD1. The length of the CDR3 is 16 residues. CDR1 is SGHRS and CDR2 is YFSETQ in the germline V gene. After removal of 2 bases from V and 4 bases from J, the junction contained 6 bases not matched to a gene. CDR3 DNA, as far as it was read: TGCGCCAGCAGCTTTCGAGGACAGGGGGTATACAATGAG. Translation gives CASSFRGQGVYNE. The full-length CDR3 reads as CASSFRGQGVYNEQFF.

Concerning this clone itself: The CDR3 end lies 3 residues beyond the end of the read and is filled in from the germline J gene. This rearrangement joins TRBV10-3 to TRBJ2-5; the match to TRBD2 covers 10 bases. This CDR3 region has 13 residues. Germline V lookup: CDR1 ENHRY, CDR2 SYGVKD. V was pared by 9 bases and J by 3 bases, with 4 bases of the junction left unmatched. The CDR3 reads CAIKGTSEETQYF. The sequenced part of the CDR3 DNA is TGTGCCATTAAAGGGACTAGCGAAGAGACC.

The sequenced CDR3 bases are TGTGCCAGCAGCTCTGGACAAAACACTGAA. It translates to CASSSGQNTE. In full, the CDR3 reads CASSSGQNTEAFF. This chain uses TRBV7-6 with TRBJ1-1; weak D call: TRBD1 (5 bases). The CDR3 extends 3 residues past the end of the read, so its final part is completed from the germline J gene. CDR3 length equals 13 residues. The germline V gene encodes CDR1 SGHVS and CDR2 FNYEAQ. Trimming cost V 4 bases and J 2 bases, with 8 bases left between them.

In the case of this clone: From the germline J gene comes the end of the CDR3, since the read stops 3 residues before it. This sequence joins TRBV5-1 and TRBJ2-3, with 9 bases fitting TRBD2. CDR1 and CDR2 (germline): SGHRS, YFSETQ. The CDR3 is 15 residues long. Trimming at V came to 2 bases and at J to 0 bases, leaving 1 base not matched to a gene. Partial CDR3 DNA: TGCGCCAGCAGCTTTAGCGGGGGCAGCACAGATACG. Translation: CASSFSGGSTDT. The whole CDR3 protein is CASSFSGGSTDTQYF.